The present TCR beta chain was sequenced within a study of blood T cell repertoires in COVID-19. About the study: The cDNA or gDNA used as material had been derived from T cells, B-cell-depleted T cells, or PBMCs.

This CDR3 comprises 15 residues. V was clipped by 0 bases and J by 0 bases, with 6 bases between them. Germline loops: CDR1 LNHNV, CDR2 YYDKDF (reference sequence). The assay was immunoSEQ multiplex PCR, and TCRdb's table has in-frame clones only and misses some. The sample holds about 440,000 clones, approximately 88% seen once. The TCR was taken from a woman aged 50 to 60 with COVID-19, enrolled during active disease. The gene calls are TRBV15 and TRBJ1-5, with D unclear. The sequencing sample was made of peripheral blood. CDR3 sequence (DNA): TGTGCCACCAGCAGAGACGTTAATAGCAATCAGCCCCAGCATTTT. Encoded protein: CATSRDVNSNQPQHF.